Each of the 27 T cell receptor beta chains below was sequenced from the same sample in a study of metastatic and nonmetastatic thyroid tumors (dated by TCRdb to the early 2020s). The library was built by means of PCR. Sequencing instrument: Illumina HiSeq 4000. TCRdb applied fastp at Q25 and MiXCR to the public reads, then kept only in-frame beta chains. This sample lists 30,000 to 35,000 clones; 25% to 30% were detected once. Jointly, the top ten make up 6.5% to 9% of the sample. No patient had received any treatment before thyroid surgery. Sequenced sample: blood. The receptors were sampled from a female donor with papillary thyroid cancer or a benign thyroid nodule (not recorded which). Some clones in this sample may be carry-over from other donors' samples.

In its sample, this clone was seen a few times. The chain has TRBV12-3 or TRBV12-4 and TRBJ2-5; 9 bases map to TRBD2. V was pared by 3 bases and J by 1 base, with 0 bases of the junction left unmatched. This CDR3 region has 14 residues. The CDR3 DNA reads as TGTGCCAGCAGTTTGGGACTAGCCCAAGAGACCCAGTACTTC. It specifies CASSLGLAQETQYF.

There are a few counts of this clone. CDR3 loop: CASSGSVDTGELFF. CDR3 sequence (DNA): TGTGCCAGCTCAGGATCGGTAGACACCGGGGAGCTGTTTTTT. This sequence joins TRBV18 and TRBJ2-2; D ambiguous. V lost 5 bases, J lost 3 bases, and 10 bases lay in between. This CDR3 region has 14 residues. Per the germline V gene, CDR1 is KGHSH and CDR2 is LQKENI.

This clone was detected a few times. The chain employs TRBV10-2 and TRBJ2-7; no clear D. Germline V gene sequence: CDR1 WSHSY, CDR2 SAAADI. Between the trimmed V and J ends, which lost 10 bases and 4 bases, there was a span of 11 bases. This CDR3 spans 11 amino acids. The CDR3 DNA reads TGCGCCATCATGTCCCTATACGAGCAGTACTTC. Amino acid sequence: CAIMSLYEQYF.

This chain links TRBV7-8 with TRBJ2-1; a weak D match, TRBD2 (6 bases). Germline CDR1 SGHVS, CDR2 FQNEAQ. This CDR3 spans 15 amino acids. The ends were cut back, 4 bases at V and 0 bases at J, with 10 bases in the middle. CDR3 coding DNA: TGTGCCAGCAGCTCCTCTAGCGTCTCCTACAATGAGCAGTTCTTC. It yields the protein CASSSSSVSYNEQFF.

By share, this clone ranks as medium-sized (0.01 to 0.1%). CDR3 sequence (DNA): TGTGCCAGCAGCTTTGTCCGGAGAGGGGATGCCTACGAGCAGTACTTC. As protein: CASSFVRRGDAYEQYF. The rearrangement joins TRBV7-3 to TRBJ2-7, with D perhaps being TRBD1 or TRBD2 (5 bases each). CDR1 and CDR2 (germline): SGHTA, FQGTGA. The length of the CDR3 is 16 residues. The V gene lost 3 bases and the J gene lost 2 bases, with 17 bases spanning the gap.

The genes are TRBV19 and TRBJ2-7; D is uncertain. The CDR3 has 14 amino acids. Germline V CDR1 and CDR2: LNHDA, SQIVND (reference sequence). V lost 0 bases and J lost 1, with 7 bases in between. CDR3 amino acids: CASSIDPQSYEQYF. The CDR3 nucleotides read TGTGCCAGTAGTATAGATCCGCAATCCTACGAGCAGTACTTC.

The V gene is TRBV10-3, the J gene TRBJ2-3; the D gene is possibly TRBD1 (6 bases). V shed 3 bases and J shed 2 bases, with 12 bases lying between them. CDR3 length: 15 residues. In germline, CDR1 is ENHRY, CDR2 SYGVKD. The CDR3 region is CAISEPGQNTDTQYF. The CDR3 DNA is TGTGCCATCAGTGAACCGGGACAAAACACAGATACGCAGTATTTT.

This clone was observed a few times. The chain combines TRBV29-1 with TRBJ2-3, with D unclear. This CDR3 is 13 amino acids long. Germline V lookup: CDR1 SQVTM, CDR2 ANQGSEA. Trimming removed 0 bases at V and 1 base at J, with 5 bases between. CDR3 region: CSVEESRTDTQYF. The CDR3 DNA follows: TGCAGCGTTGAAGAGTCTCGCACAGATACGCAGTATTTT.

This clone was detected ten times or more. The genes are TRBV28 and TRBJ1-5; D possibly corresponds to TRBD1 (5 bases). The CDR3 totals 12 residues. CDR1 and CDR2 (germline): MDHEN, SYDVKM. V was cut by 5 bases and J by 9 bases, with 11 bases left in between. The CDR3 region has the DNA TGTGCCAGCAGTCTTTTCGGGGGGCCCCAGCATTTT. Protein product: CASSLFGGPQHF.

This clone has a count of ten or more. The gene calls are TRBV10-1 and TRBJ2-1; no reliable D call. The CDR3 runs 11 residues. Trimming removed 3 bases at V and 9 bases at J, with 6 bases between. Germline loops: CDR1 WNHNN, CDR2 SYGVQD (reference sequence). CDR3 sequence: CASSDTGEQFF. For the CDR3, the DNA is TGCGCCAGCAGTGACACGGGTGAGCAGTTCTTC.

For the CDR3, the DNA is TGTGCCAGCAGTGAGAGGGGGCAGGGCTACCTCTGGTCGGAGGGGGATACGCAGTATTTT. Encoded protein: CASSERGQGYLWSEGDTQYF. The chain combines TRBV25-1 with TRBJ2-3; tentatively, D is TRBD1 (7 bases). Trimming cost V 3 bases and J 6 bases, with 31 bases left between them. CDR3 length equals 20 residues. Germline V lookup: CDR1 MGHDK, CDR2 SYGVNS. Variable domain in full (rest from reference TRBV25-1 and TRBJ2-3): EADIYQTPRYLVIGTGKKITLECSQTMGHDKMYWYQQDPGMELHLIHYSYGVNSTEKGDLSSESTVSRIRTEHFPLTLESARPSHTSQYLCASSERGQGYLWSEGDTQYFGPGTRLTVL.

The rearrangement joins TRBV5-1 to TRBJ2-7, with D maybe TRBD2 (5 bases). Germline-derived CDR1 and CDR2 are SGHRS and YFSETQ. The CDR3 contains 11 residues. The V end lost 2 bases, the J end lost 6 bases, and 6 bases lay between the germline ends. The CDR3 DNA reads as TGCGCCAGCAGCTTTCGGGGCGAGCAGTACTTC. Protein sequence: CASSFRGEQYF.

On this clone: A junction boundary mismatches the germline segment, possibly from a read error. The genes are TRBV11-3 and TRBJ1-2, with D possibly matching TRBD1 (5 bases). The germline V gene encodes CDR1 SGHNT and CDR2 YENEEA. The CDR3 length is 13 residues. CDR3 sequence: CANSSYDRDVYTF. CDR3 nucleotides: TGTGCCAACAGCTCCTACGACAGAGATGTCTACACCTTC.

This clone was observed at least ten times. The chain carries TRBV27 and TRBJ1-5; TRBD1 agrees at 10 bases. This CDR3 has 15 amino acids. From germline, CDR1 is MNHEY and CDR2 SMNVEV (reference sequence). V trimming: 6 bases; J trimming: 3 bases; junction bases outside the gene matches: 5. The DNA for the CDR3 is TGTGCCAGCAGCCGGGACAGGGGACACAATCAGCCCCAGCATTTT. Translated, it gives CASSRDRGHNQPQHF.

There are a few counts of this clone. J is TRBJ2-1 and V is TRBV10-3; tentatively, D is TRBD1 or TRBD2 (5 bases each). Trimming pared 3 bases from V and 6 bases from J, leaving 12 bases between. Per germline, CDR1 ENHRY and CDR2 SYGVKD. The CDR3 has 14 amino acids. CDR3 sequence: CAISDPGTTNEQFF. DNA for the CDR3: TGTGCCATCAGTGACCCAGGGACGACCAATGAGCAGTTCTTC.

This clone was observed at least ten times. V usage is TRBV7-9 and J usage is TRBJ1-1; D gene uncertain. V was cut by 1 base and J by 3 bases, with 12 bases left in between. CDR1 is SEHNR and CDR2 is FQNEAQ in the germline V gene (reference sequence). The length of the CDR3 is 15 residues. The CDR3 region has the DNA TGTGCCAGCAGCTTAGTGTTTGGCCAGGACACTGAAGCTTTCTTT. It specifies CASSLVFGQDTEAFF.

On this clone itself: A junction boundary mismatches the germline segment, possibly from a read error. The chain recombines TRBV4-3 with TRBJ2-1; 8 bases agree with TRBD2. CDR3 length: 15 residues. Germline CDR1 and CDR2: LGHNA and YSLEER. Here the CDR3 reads CASSKEIAGTLEQFF. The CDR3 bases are TGCGCCAGCAGCAAAGAAATAGCGGGGACGCTTGAGCAGTTCTTC.

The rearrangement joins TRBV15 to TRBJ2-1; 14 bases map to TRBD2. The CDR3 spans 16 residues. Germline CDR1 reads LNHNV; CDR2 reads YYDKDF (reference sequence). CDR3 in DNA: TGTCAGCAGCAACAGACAGGGACTAGCGGGGGAAATGAGCAGTTCTTC. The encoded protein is CQQQQTGTSGGNEQFF.

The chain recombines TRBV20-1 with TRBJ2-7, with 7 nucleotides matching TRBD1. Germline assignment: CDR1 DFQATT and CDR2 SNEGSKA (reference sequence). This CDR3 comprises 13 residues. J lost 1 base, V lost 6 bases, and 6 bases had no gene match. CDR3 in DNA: TGCAGTGCAAGCGACAGGGCTTCCTACGAGCAGTACTTC. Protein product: CSASDRASYEQYF.

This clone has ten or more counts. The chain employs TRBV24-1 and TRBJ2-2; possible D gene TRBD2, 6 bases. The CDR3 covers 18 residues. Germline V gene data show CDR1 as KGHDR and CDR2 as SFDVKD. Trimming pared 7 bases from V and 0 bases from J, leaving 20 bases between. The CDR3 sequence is CATSNPTLSGANTGELFF. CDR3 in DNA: TGTGCCACCAGCAACCCCACCTTATCGGGAGCGAACACCGGGGAGCTGTTTTTT.

As DNA, the CDR3 is TGCGCCAGCAGCTTGGGTTGGCAGGGCGGCATAGAGAGGGATACGCAGTATTTT. Protein: CASSLGWQGGIERDTQYF. The V call is TRBV5-1, the J call TRBJ2-3; weak D call: TRBD1 (5 bases). The CDR3 has 18 amino acids. In germline, CDR1 is SGHRS, CDR2 YFSETQ. Trimming shortened V by 0 bases and J by 6 bases, and 23 bases separated the two germline ends.

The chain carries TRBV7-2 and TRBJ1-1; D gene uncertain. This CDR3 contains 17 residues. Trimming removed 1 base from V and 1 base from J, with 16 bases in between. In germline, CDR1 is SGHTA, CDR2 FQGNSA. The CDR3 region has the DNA TGTGCCAGCAGCTTAGGCGCCGGCAGTGGTAAGAACACTGAAGCTTTCTTT. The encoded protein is CASSLGAGSGKNTEAFF.

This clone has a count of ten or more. The CDR3 bases are TGTGCCAGCAGCCAAGAGCTGACAGGGGGCAACACCGGGGAGCTGTTTTTT. Translated: CASSQELTGGNTGELFF. V usage is TRBV3-1 and J usage is TRBJ2-2, with 10 bases fitting TRBD1. The V and J ends lost 0 bases and 2 bases, in that order; junction bases with no gene match: 3. Germline CDR1 is LGHDT and CDR2 is YNNKEL (reference sequence). The CDR3 runs to 17 residues.

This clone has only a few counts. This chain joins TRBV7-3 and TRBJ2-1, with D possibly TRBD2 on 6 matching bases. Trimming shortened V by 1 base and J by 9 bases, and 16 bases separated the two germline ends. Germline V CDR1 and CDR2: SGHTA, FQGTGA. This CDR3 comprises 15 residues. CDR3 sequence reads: CASSLSSGPRGEQFF. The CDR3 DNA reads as TGTGCCAGCAGCTTAAGTAGCGGACCCCGTGGTGAGCAGTTCTTC.

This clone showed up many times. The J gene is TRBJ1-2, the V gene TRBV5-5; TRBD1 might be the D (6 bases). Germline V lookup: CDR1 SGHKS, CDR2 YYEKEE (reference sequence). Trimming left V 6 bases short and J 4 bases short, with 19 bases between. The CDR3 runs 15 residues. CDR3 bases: TGTGCCAGCACCAATGCGCATTCGACAGGCTATGGCTACACCTTC. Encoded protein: CASTNAHSTGYGYTF.

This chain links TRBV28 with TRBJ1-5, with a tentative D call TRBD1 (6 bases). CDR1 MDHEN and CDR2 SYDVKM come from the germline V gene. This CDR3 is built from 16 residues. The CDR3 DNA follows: TGTGACTGCAGTAAGCGCTCCTGGGGGCTAGGGCAGCCCCCCCATTTT. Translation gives CDCSKRSWGLGQPPHF.

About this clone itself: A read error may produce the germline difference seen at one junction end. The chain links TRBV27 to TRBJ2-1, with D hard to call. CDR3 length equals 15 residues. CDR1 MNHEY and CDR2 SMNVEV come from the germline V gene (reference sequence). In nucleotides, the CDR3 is TGTGCCAGCAGCCTCAGGTTGAGCTCCCACAATGAGCAGGTCTTC. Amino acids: CASSLRLSSHNEQVF.